This is a list of T cell receptor beta chains from one sample in a study of blood T cells in healthy people across ages. One entry per CDR3 protein results from TCRdb running MiXCR on the 5' RACE reads. Of about 1.4 million distinct CDR3 sequences listed, 59% are singletons. Sequenced input: blood. These receptors were obtained from a man between 18 and 35 years old in good health. Each CDR3 is given with its conserved first and last residue. D genes are given only for firm matches. Clone sizes are given selectively: once, few, many, or a class where the clone is expanded.

TRBJ2-2,NA,TRBV6-5,TRBD1,CASSYSSGQGTGELFF,TGTGCCAGCAGTTATAGTTCGGGACAGGGGACCGGGGAGCTGTTTTTT
TRBJ2-1,NA,TRBV20-1,NA,CSARDPANEQFF,TGCAGTGCTAGAGATCCAGCCAATGAGCAGTTCTTC
TRBJ1-2,few,TRBV25-1,TRBD1,CASRDRDVYTF,TGTGCCAGCAGGGACAGGGATGTCTACACCTTC
TRBJ2-1,many,TRBV7-9,NA,CASSLAPNEQFF,TGTGCCAGCAGCTTAGCGCCGAATGAGCAGTTCTTC
TRBJ2-7,NA,TRBV5-1,TRBD2,CASSPRDYVSEQYF,TGCGCCAGCAGCCCTCGGGACTACGTCTCCGAGCAGTACTTC
TRBJ2-3,few,TRBV12-5,NA,CASGLVNGDTQYF,TGTGCTAGTGGTTTGGTAAACGGAGATACGCAGTATTTT
TRBJ1-2,once,TRBV2,TRBD1,CASSEGQGAYGYTF,TGTGCCAGCAGTGAGGGACAGGGGGCCTATGGCTACACCTTC
TRBJ2-3,NA,TRBV20-1,TRBD1,CSARPGQGVGTDTQYF,TGCAGTGCTAGGCCGGGACAGGGAGTAGGCACAGATACGCAGTATTTT
TRBJ1-2,few,TRBV4-1,NA,CASSHRVSDYGYTF,TGCGCCAGCAGCCATCGGGTGTCGGACTATGGCTACACCTTC
TRBJ2-7,few,TRBV6-2/TRBV6-3,NA,CASRSMRGPSYEQYF,TGTGCCAGCAGATCCATGCGGGGGCCTTCCTACGAGCAGTACTTC
TRBJ2-3,NA,TRBV7-2,NA,CASSLISQGGTDTQYF,TGTGCCAGCAGCTTAATTTCTCAGGGTGGGACAGATACGCAGTATTTT
TRBJ2-1,few,TRBV7-2,TRBD1,CASSLGSSRGNEQFF,TGTGCCAGCAGCTTAGGATCGTCCAGGGGGAATGAGCAGTTCTTC
TRBJ1-2,few,TRBV6-5,TRBD1,CARKMTGDYGYTF,TGTGCCAGGAAAATGACAGGGGACTATGGCTACACCTTC
TRBJ2-2,NA,TRBV5-1,NA,CASSLDPQRTNTGELFF,TGCGCCAGCAGCTTGGATCCCCAAAGGACGAACACCGGGGAGCTGTTTTTT
TRBJ1-6,NA,TRBV7-2,NA,CASSVGQIKPLHF,TGTGCCAGCAGCGTAGGACAGATAAAACCCCTCCACTTT
TRBJ2-1,NA,TRBV20-1,TRBD2,CSARDISGSYNEQFF,TGCAGTGCTAGAGATATCAGCGGGAGCTACAATGAGCAGTTCTTC
TRBJ2-3,NA,TRBV20-1,TRBD2,CSASFASGGATSTDTQYF,TGCAGTGCTAGTTTTGCTAGCGGGGGGGCTACTAGCACAGATACGCAGTATTTT
TRBJ1-1,once,TRBV6-2/TRBV6-3,TRBD1,CASSYSSRTGGGENTEAFF,TGTGCCAGCAGTTACTCTTCTAGGACAGGGGGCGGAGAGAACACTGAAGCTTTCTTT
TRBJ1-1,NA,TRBV6-2/TRBV6-3,NA,CASTPWGPQGNTEAFF,TGTGCCAGCACCCCTTGGGGCCCGCAGGGAAACACTGAAGCTTTCTTT
TRBJ2-5,NA,TRBV14,NA,CASSQWLGQETQYF,TGTGCCAGCAGCCAATGGTTAGGGCAAGAGACCCAGTACTTC
TRBJ2-1,NA,TRBV20-1,TRBD2,CSASNRGRMNYNEQFF,TGCAGTGCTAGTAATCGCGGGAGGATGAACTACAATGAGCAGTTCTTC
TRBJ1-2,NA,TRBV20-1,NA,CSALGAGPTFNNYGYTF,TGCAGTGCCCTCGGGGCGGGTCCAACATTCAATAACTATGGCTACACCTTC
TRBJ2-5,NA,TRBV20-1,NA,CSAPPASERPQETQYF,TGCAGTGCTCCTCCCGCGTCGGAGCGGCCTCAAGAGACCCAGTACTTC
TRBJ2-7,few,TRBV6-6,TRBD2,CASSHGGSTYEQYF,TGTGCCAGCAGCCACGGGGGGTCAACCTACGAGCAGTACTTC
TRBJ1-1,NA,TRBV5-6,NA,CASSPLGSLRETEAFF,TGTGCCAGCAGCCCCCTGGGAAGCCTTAGGGAGACTGAAGCTTTCTTT
TRBJ2-7,few,TRBV7-2,TRBD1,CASNPGQGVDEQYF,TGTGCCAGCAACCCGGGACAGGGGGTGGACGAGCAGTACTTC
TRBJ1-2,NA,TRBV10-3,TRBD1,CAISGSGTEVYYGYTF,TGTGCCATCAGCGGATCCGGGACAGAAGTCTACTATGGCTACACCTTC
TRBJ2-1,many,TRBV25-1,NA,CASSDPSSPNNEQFF,TGTGCCAGCAGTGACCCTAGTTCCCCTAACAATGAGCAGTTCTTC
TRBJ2-5,NA,TRBV4-1,NA,CASSQERTGAYQETQYF,TGCGCCAGCAGCCAAGAACGTACGGGGGCCTACCAAGAGACCCAGTACTTC
TRBJ2-1,NA,TRBV5-1,TRBD1,CASSLARGLYNEQFF,TGCGCCAGCAGCTTGGCCAGGGGGCTTTACAATGAGCAGTTCTTC
TRBJ2-1,NA,TRBV12-3/TRBV12-4,TRBD2,CASSRTSGRPYNEQFF,TGTGCCAGCAGCAGGACTAGCGGGAGGCCTTACAATGAGCAGTTCTTC
TRBJ1-5,NA,TRBV3-1,NA,CASSQGTVSNQPQHF,TGTGCCAGCAGCCAAGGGACAGTTAGCAATCAGCCCCAGCATTTT
TRBJ1-2,NA,TRBV29-1,NA,CSTEGYTF,TGCAGCACCGAGGGCTACACCTTC
TRBJ2-1,NA,TRBV7-2,NA,CASSLARDVAYNEQFF,TGTGCCAGCAGCTTAGCGCGGGACGTCGCGTACAATGAGCAGTTCTTC
TRBJ2-1,NA,TRBV4-1,TRBD2,CASSQDDGRRGNEQFF,TGCGCCAGCAGCCAAGACGACGGGAGGAGGGGCAATGAGCAGTTCTTC
TRBJ2-7,few,TRBV21-1,NA,CASHYEQYF,TGTGCCAGCCACTACGAGCAGTACTTC
TRBJ2-2,once,TRBV4-1,NA,CASSQDMTGELFF,TGCGCCAGCAGCCAAGATATGACCGGGGAGCTGTTTTTT
TRBJ2-7,NA,TRBV27,NA,CASSPQRGGNEQYF,TGTGCCAGCAGCCCCCAAAGGGGGGGAAACGAGCAGTACTTC
TRBJ1-1,once,TRBV2,NA,CASSGGGASPNTEAFF,TGTGCCAGCAGTGGCGGAGGGGCCTCACCGAACACTGAAGCTTTCTTT
TRBJ2-7,NA,TRBV6-2/TRBV6-3,NA,CASSYSRGGISYEQYF,TGTGCCAGCAGTTACTCGAGGGGGGGGATCTCCTACGAGCAGTACTTC
TRBJ2-4,NA,TRBV7-9,NA,CASSLGRQTAKNIQYF,TGTGCCAGCAGCTTAGGCCGCCAGACGGCCAAAAACATTCAGTACTTC
TRBJ1-2,few,TRBV21-1,NA,CASSKETEAGYTF,TGTGCCAGCAGCAAGGAAACAGAGGCTGGCTACACCTTC
TRBJ2-7,NA,TRBV20-1,TRBD1,CSAAEGQGKYEQYF,TGCAGTGCGGCGGAGGGACAGGGGAAATACGAGCAGTACTTC
TRBJ2-5,once,TRBV20-1,NA,CSANGTPGGTQYF,TGCAGTGCCAACGGGACTCCCGGTGGGACCCAGTACTTC
TRBJ2-1,once,TRBV4-3,TRBD2,CASSQSRGGGASEQFF,TGCGCCAGCAGCCAATCTCGCGGGGGTGGTGCGAGTGAGCAGTTCTTC
TRBJ2-7,few,TRBV7-2,TRBD2,CASSFFLTSGVSYEQYF,TGTGCCAGCAGCTTCTTTCTGACTAGCGGGGTCTCCTACGAGCAGTACTTC
TRBJ1-1,few,TRBV29-1,NA,CSVDHTEAFF,TGCAGCGTTGATCACACTGAAGCTTTCTTT
TRBJ2-1,few,TRBV6-2/TRBV6-3,TRBD2,CASNPGTSGIYNEQFF,TGTGCCAGCAACCCCGGGACTAGCGGAATCTACAATGAGCAGTTCTTC
TRBJ2-5,NA,TRBV29-1,NA,CSGVNRLQTQYF,TGCAGCGGCGTCAACCGTCTCCAGACCCAGTACTTC
TRBJ2-7,NA,TRBV12-3/TRBV12-4,TRBD1,CASSPSGTGWTYEQYF,TGTGCCAGCAGTCCTTCCGGGACAGGTTGGACCTACGAGCAGTACTTC
TRBJ1-2,NA,TRBV20-1,TRBD1,CSARDTTGVRYGYTF,TGCAGTGCTAGAGATACTACAGGGGTGCGCTATGGCTACACCTTC
TRBJ1-2,NA,TRBV14,NA,CASSQDAGGACGYTF,TGTGCCAGCAGCCAAGATGCCGGGGGCGCTTGTGGCTACACCTTC
TRBJ2-5,NA,TRBV7-2,TRBD2,CASSFLTSGVETQYF,TGTGCCAGCAGCTTCCTTACTAGCGGCGTGGAGACCCAGTACTTC
TRBJ2-3,NA,TRBV6-1,NA,CAIRDERNTQYF,TGTGCCATCCGGGACGAACGAAATACGCAGTATTTT
TRBJ2-1,NA,TRBV27,TRBD1,CASSLSTGQGPYNEQFF,TGTGCCAGCAGTTTAAGTACGGGACAGGGACCCTACAATGAGCAGTTCTTC